This T cell receptor beta chain is from a study of blood T cell repertoires in COVID-19. At the level of the study: COVID-19 samples from acute and convalescent phases originated in the United States, Italy and Spain. PBMCs, B-cell-depleted T cells, or T cells provided the cDNA or gDNA that made up the material.

Participant age was about 18 to 100 years, and participants resided in about two dozen US areas. Germline V gene sequence: CDR1 SGHDT, CDR2 YYEEEE. This CDR3 has 17 residues. Trimming stripped 3 bases from V and 8 bases from J, with 26 bases between. Sequencing was performed with immunoSEQ multiplex PCR; in TCRdb, only in-frame clones are kept and a portion is missing. The repertoire holds roughly 330,000 clones, with roughly 86% as singletons. The sample consisted of PBMCs or T cells enriched from blood (not recorded which). This TCR came from a woman aged 25 to 45 who had recovered from COVID-19. The gene calls are TRBV5-6 and TRBJ1-2, with a weak D call TRBD1 (5 bases). The CDR3 sequence: CASSWGDPGRVPGGYTF. CDR3 nucleotide sequence: TGTGCCAGCAGCTGGGGGGATCCGGGTAGGGTTCCGGGCGGCTACACCTTC.